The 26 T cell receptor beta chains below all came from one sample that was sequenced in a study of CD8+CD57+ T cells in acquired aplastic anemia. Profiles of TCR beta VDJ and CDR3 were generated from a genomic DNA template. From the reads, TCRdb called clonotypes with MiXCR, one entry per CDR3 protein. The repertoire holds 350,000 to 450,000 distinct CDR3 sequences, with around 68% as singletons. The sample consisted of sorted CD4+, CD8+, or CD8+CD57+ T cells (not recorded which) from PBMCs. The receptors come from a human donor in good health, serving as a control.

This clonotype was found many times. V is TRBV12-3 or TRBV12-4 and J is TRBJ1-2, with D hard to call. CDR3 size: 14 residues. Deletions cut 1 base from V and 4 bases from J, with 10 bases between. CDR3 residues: CASSLDSLSYGYTF. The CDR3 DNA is TGTGCCAGCAGTTTAGACAGCCTGTCCTATGGCTACACCTTC.

CDR3 nucleotides: TGTGCCAGCAGGGCCTCCCCAGGACAGGAAAATCAGCCCCAGCATTTT. This codes for CASRASPGQENQPQHF. The rearrangement uses TRBV12-3 or TRBV12-4 and TRBJ1-5, with 7 bases identical to TRBD1. With 6 bases clipped from V and 4 bases from J, the junction kept 12 bases outside the gene matches. This CDR3 is 16 amino acids long.

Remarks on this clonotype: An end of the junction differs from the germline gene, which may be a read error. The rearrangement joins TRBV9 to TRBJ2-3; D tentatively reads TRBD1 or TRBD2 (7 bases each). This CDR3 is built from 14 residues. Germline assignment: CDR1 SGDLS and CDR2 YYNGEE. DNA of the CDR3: TGTGCCAGCAGCGCCAGGGGGGGGACAGAGATACGCAATTTT. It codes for CASSARGGTEIRNF.

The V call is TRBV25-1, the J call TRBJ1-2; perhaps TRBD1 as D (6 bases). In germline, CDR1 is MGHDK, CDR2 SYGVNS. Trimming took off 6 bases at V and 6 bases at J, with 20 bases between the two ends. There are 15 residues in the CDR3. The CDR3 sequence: CASSVGGGVFNGYTF. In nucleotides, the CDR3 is TGTGCCAGCAGCGTGGGTGGGGGCGTCTTCAATGGCTACACCTTC.

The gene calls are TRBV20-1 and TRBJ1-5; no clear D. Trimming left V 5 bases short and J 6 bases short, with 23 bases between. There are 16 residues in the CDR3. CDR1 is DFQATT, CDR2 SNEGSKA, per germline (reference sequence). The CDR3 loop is CSAFSKITDSRQPQHF. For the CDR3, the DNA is TGCAGTGCTTTCTCAAAAATCACAGATAGCCGTCAGCCCCAGCATTTT.

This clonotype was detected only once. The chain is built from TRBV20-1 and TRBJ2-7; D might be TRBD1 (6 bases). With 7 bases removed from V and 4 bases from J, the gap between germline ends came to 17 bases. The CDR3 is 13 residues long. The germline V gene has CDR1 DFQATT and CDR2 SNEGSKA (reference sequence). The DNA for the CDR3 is TGCAGTGTTAGGGGACACGTGGAGTACGAGCAGTACTTC. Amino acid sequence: CSVRGHVEYEQYF.

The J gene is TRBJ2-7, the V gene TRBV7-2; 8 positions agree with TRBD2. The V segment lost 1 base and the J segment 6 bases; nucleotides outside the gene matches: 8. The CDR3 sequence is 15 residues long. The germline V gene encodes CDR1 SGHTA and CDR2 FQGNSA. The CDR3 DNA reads TGTGCCAGCAGCTTAGTAGCGGGGCCTAGTCGCGAGCAGTACTTC. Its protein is CASSLVAGPSREQYF.

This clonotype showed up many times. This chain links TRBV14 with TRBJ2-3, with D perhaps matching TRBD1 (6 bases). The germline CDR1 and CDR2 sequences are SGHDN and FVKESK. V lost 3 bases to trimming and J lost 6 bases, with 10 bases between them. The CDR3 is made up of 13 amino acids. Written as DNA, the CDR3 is TGTGCCAGCAGCCAGGACAGTGGGGATACGCAGTATTTT. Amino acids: CASSQDSGDTQYF.

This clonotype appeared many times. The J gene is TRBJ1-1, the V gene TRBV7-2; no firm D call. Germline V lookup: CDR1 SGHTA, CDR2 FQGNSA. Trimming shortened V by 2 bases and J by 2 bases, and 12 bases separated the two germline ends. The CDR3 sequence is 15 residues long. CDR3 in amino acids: CASSLSRVSNTEAFF. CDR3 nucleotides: TGTGCCAGCAGCTTAAGTAGGGTATCAAACACTGAAGCTTTCTTT.

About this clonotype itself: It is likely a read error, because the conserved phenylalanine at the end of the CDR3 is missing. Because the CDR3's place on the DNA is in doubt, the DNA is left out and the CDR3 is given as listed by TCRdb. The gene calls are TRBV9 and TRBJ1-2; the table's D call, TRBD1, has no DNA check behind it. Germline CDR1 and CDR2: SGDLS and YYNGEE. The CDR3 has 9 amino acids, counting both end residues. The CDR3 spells CASSSQGAP.

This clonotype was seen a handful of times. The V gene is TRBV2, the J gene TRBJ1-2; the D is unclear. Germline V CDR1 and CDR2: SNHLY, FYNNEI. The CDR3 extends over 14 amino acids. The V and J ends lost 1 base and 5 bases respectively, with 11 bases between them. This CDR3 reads CASSEGPDGYGYTF. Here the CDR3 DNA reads TGTGCCAGCAGTGAAGGGCCCGACGGTTATGGCTACACCTTC.

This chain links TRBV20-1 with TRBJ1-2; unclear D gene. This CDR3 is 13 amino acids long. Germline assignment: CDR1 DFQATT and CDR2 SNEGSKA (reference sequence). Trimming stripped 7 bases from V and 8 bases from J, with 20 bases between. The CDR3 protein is CSVVRQYTGGYTF. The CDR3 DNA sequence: TGCAGTGTTGTTCGGCAGTACACCGGGGGCTACACCTTC.

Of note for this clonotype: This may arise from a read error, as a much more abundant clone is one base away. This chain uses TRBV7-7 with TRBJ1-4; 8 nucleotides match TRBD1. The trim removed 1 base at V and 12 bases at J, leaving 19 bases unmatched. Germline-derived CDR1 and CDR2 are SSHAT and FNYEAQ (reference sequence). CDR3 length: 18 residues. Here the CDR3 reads CASSLGRGQGAFLEELFF. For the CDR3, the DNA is TGTGCCAGCAGCTTAGGGCGGGGGCAGGGGGCCTTTCTAGAAGAACTGTTTTTT.

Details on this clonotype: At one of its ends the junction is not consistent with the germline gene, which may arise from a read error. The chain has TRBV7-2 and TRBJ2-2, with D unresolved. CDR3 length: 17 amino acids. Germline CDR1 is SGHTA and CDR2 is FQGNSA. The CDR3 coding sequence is TGTGCCAGTAGCTTAGAAAGAGGCTCGCGGCAGACCGGGGAGCTGTTTTTT. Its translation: CASSLERGSRQTGELFF. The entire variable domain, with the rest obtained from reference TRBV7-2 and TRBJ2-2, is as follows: GAGVSQSPSNKVTEKGKDVELRCDPISGHTALYWYRQSLGQGLEFLIYFQGNSAPDKSGLPSDRFSAERTGGSVSTLTIQRTQQEDSAVYLCASSLERGSRQTGELFFGEGSRLTVL.

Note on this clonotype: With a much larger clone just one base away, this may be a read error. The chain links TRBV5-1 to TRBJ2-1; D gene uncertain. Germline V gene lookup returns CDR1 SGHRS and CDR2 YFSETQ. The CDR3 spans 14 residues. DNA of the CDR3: TGCGCCAGCAGCTTTGCGGCAGGAGACAATGAGCAGCTCTTC. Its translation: CASSFAAGDNEQLF. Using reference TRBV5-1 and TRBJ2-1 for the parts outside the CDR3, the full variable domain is KAGVTQTPRYLIKTRGQQVTLSCSPISGHRSVSWYQQTPGQGLQFLFEYFSETQRNKGNFPGRFSGRQFSNSRSEMNVSTLELGDSALYLCASSFAAGDNEQLFGPGTRLTVL.

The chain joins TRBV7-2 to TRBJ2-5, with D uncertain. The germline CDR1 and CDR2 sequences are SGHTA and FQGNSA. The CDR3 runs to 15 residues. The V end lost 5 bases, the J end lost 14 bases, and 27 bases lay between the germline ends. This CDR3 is CASSPDLSYGYTFYF. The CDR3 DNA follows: TGTGCCAGCAGCCCAGATCTCTCCTATGGCTACACCTTCTACTTC.

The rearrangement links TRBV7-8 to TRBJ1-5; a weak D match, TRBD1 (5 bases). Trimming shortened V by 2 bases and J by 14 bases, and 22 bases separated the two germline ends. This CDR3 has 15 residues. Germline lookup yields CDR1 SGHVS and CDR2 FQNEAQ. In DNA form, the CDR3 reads TGTGCCAGCAGCTTAAATTTCTTGGCAGGGAGGCTCGAGCATTTT. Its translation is CASSLNFLAGRLEHF.

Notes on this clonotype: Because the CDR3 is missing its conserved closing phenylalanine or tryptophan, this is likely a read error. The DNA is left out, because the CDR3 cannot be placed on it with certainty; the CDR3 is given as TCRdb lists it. The CDR3: CAISELDRNYRDTLGS. The V call is TRBV10-3, the J call TRBJ2-3. The CDR3 is made up of 16 amino acids, end residues included. CDR1 ENHRY and CDR2 SYGVKD come from the germline V gene.

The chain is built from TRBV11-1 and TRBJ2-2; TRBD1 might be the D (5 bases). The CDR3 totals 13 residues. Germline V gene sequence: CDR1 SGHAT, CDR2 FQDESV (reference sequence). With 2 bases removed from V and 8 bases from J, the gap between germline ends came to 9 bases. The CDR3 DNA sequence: TGTGCCAGCAGCTTACGCAGGGTAGGGGAGCTGTTTTTT. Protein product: CASSLRRVGELFF.

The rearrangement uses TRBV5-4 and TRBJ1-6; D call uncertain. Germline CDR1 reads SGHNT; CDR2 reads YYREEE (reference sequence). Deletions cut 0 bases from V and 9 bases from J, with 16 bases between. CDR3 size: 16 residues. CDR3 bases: TGTGCCAGCAGCTTGGGCAGAAGACCTCTGGGTTCACCCCTCCACTTT. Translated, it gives CASSLGRRPLGSPLHF.

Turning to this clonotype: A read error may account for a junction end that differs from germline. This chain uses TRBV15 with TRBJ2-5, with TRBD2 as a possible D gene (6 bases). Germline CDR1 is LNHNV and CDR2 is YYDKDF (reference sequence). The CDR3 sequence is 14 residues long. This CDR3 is CASSARDSQETQYF. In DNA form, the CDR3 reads TGTGCCAGCAGCGCCCGGGACTCCCAAGAGACCCAGTACTTC.

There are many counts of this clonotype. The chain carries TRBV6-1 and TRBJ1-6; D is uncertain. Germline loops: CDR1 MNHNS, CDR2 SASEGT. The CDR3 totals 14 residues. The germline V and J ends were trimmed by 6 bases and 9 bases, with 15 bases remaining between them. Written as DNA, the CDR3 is TGTGCCAGCAGCGTTTGGGGTCGCACTTCACCCCTCCACTTT. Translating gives CASSVWGRTSPLHF.

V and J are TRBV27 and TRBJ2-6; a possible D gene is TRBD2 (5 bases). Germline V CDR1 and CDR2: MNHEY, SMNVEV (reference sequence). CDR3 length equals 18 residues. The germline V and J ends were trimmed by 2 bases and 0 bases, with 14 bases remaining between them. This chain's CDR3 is CASSLIGRGGSGANVLTF. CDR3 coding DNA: TGTGCCAGCAGTTTAATAGGGAGAGGAGGCTCTGGGGCCAACGTCCTGACTTTC.

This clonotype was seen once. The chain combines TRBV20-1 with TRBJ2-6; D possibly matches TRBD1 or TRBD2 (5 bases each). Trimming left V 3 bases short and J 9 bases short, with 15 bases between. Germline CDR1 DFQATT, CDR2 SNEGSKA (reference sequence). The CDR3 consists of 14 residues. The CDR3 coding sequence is TGCAGTGCTAGGGGGGTAACATCAGACAACGTCCTGACTTTC. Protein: CSARGVTSDNVLTF.

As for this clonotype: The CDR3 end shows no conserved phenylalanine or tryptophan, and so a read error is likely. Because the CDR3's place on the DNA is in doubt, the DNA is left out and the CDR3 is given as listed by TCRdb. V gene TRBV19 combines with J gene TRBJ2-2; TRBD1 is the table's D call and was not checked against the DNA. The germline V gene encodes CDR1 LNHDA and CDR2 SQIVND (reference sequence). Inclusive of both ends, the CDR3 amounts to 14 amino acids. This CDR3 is CASSIRPGKSCFFV.

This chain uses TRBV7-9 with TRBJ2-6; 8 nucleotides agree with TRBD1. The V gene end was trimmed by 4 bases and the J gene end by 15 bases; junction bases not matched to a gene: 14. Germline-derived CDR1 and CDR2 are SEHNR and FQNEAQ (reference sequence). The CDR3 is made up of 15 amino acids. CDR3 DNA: TGTGCCAGCAGCTCACAGGGGGGCGGCGCGCAGTACCTGACTTTC. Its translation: CASSSQGGGAQYLTF.